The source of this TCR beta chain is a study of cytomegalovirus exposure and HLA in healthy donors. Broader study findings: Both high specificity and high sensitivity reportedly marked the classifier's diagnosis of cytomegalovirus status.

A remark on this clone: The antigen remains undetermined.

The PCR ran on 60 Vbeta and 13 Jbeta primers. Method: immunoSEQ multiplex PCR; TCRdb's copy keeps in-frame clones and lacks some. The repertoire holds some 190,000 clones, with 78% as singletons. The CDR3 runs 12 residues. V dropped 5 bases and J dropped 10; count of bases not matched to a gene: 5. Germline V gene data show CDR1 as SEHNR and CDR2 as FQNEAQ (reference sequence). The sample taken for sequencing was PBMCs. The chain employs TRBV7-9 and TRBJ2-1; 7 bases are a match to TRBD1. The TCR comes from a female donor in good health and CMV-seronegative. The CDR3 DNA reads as TGTGCCAGCAGCATGACAGGGTGGGAGCAGTTCTTC. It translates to CASSMTGWEQFF.